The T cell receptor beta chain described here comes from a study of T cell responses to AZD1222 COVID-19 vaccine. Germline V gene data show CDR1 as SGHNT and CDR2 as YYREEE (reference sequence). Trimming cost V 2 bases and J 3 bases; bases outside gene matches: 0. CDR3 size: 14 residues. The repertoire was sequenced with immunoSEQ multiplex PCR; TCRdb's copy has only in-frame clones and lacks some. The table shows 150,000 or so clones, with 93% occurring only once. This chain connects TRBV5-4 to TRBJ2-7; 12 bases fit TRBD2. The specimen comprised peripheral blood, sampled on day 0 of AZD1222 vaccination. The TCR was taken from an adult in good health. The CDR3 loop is CASSLLAGGYEQYF. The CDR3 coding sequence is TGTGCCAGCAGCTTACTAGCGGGAGGCTACGAGCAGTACTTC.